Listed here are 22 T cell receptor beta chains from one sample, sequenced in a study of cytomegalovirus exposure and HLA in healthy donors. Primers for the PCR totalled 60 Vbeta and 13 Jbeta. TCRdb keeps only in-frame clones here, not all; method: immunoSEQ multiplex PCR. The sample shows some 130,000 clones, approximately 60% of them seen only once. The sample taken for sequencing was PBMCs. These receptors all come from a human donor in good health.

The chain employs TRBV7-2 and TRBJ2-7; 14 nucleotides align to TRBD2. Germline values: CDR1 SGHTA, CDR2 FQGNSA. V lost 1 base and J lost 7; bases outside the gene matches: 3. This CDR3 region has 15 residues. In nucleotides, the CDR3 is TGTGCCAGCAGCTTAGAAGGACTAGCGGGGGGTGAGCAGTACTTC. As protein: CASSLEGLAGGEQYF.

The chain is built from TRBV6-5 and TRBJ1-5; 7 bases align to TRBD1. The trim removed 4 bases at V and 5 bases at J, leaving 2 bases unmatched. CDR3 size: 13 residues. Germline loops: CDR1 MNHEY, CDR2 SVGAGI. The CDR3 reads CASSSQGHQPQHF. For the CDR3, the DNA is TGTGCCAGCAGTTCACAGGGGCATCAGCCCCAGCATTTT.

The chain recombines TRBV6-5 with TRBJ1-1; D remains ambiguous. V was cut by 0 bases and J by 1 base, with 9 bases left in between. The germline CDR1 and CDR2 sequences are MNHEY and SVGAGI. The CDR3 runs 15 residues. CDR3 DNA sequence: TGTGCCAGCAGTTACTCTAGGCTAGGGAACACTGAAGCTTTCTTT. Translation: CASSYSRLGNTEAFF.

A few counts support this clone. The rearrangement uses TRBV19 and TRBJ1-5; the D is unclear. The CDR3 extends over 14 amino acids. V lost 4 bases and J lost 0, with 7 bases in between. The germline V gene encodes CDR1 LNHDA and CDR2 SQIVND (reference sequence). The CDR3 spells CASSTPYSNQPQHF. The DNA of the CDR3 is TGTGCCAGTAGTACCCCCTATAGCAATCAGCCCCAGCATTTT.

The chain couples TRBV5-1 to TRBJ2-7; D unresolved. The CDR3 extends over 13 amino acids. Per the germline V gene, CDR1 is SGHRS and CDR2 is YFSETQ. V lost 1 base, J lost 3 bases, and 8 bases lay in between. CDR3 protein: CASSLNRLYEQYF. The CDR3 DNA sequence: TGCGCCAGCAGCTTGAACCGACTCTACGAGCAGTACTTC.

CDR3 protein: CASRTSSGSLNEQYF. The CDR3 DNA sequence: TGTGCCAGTAGAACCTCCAGCGGGAGTTTGAATGAGCAGTACTTC. The chain carries TRBV19 and TRBJ2-7; 8 bases agree with TRBD2. Per the germline V gene, CDR1 is LNHDA and CDR2 is SQIVND (reference sequence). The V and J ends lost 6 bases and 7 bases, in that order; junction bases with no gene match: 14. The CDR3 totals 15 residues. The variable domain in full, with the rest retrieved from reference TRBV19 and TRBJ2-7, is DGGITQSPKYLFRKEGQNVTLSCEQNLNHDAMYWYRQDPGQGLRLIYYSQIVNDFQKGDIAEGYSVSREKKESFPLTVTSAQKNPTAFYLCASRTSSGSLNEQYFGPGTRLTVT.

A few counts support this clone. The J gene is TRBJ1-2, the V gene TRBV28, with D possibly being TRBD1 (5 bases). The CDR3 contains 13 residues. CDR1 is MDHEN and CDR2 is SYDVKM in the germline V gene. V dropped 6 bases and J dropped 2 bases, with 10 bases sitting between them. The CDR3 coding sequence is TGTGCCAGCAGGAACACAGGAAACTATGGCTACACCTTC. Encoded protein: CASRNTGNYGYTF.

This clone has only a few counts. The chain recombines TRBV10-1 with TRBJ1-1; TRBD1 is a possible D gene (6 bases). With 8 bases removed from V and 5 bases from J, the gap between germline ends came to 15 bases. Looked up from germline, CDR1 is WNHNN and CDR2 is SYGVQD (reference sequence). The CDR3 is 13 residues long. The CDR3 loop is CASSLERGTEAFF. As DNA, the CDR3 is TGCGCCAGCTCCCTAGAGAGGGGGACTGAAGCTTTCTTT.

The chain uses TRBV5-1 and TRBJ2-7; no clear D gene. V was shortened by 0 bases and J by 0 bases, with 10 bases between the two germline ends. The CDR3 covers 15 residues. The germline V gene encodes CDR1 SGHRS and CDR2 YFSETQ. The CDR3 DNA is TGCGCCAGCAGCTTGGTCGACACCTACTCCTACGAGCAGTACTTC. This sequence encodes CASSLVDTYSYEQYF.

In its sample, this clone was seen a few times. The gene calls are TRBV28 and TRBJ2-4, with 7 bases that match TRBD2. Trimming removed 8 bases from V and 3 bases from J; junction bases left unmatched: 7. CDR3 size: 14 residues. CDR1 and CDR2 (germline): MDHEN, SYDVKM. CDR3 coding DNA: TGTGCCAGCCTGCGGCCGGGGGGCAAAAACATTCAGTACTTC. Protein product: CASLRPGGKNIQYF.

V usage is TRBV9 and J usage is TRBJ2-7; 9 nucleotides line up with TRBD2. The V segment lost 6 bases and the J segment 3 bases; nucleotides outside the gene matches: 13. Germline V CDR1 and CDR2: SGDLS, YYNGEE. CDR3 length: 16 residues. CDR3 residues: CASTSGAGGGSYEQYF. The DNA for the CDR3 is TGTGCCAGCACCTCGGGAGCGGGAGGAGGGAGCTACGAGCAGTACTTC.

This clone has a handful of counts. In DNA, the CDR3 is TGTGCCAGCAGACAGGGTGTGTCCACTGAAGCTTTCTTT. Encoded protein: CASRQGVSTEAFF. This rearrangement joins TRBV6-6 to TRBJ1-1, with D possibly TRBD1 on 6 matching bases. V was cut by 6 bases and J by 4 bases, with 12 bases left in between. The CDR3 sequence is 13 residues long. Germline loops: CDR1 MNHNY, CDR2 SVGAGI (reference sequence).

Only a few counts were recorded for this clone. The chain links TRBV6-1 to TRBJ2-5; tentatively, D is TRBD1 (6 bases). V lost 6 bases and J 3 bases, leaving 11 bases between the germline ends. This CDR3 has 13 amino acids. CDR1 is MNHNS, CDR2 SASEGT, per germline. The CDR3 DNA sequence: TGTGCCAGCAGCTCTGACAGGAAAGAGACCCAGTACTTC. It yields the protein CASSSDRKETQYF.

This clone appeared once. The chain couples TRBV9 to TRBJ1-2; D is possibly TRBD1 (5 bases). The CDR3 has 14 residues. The germline CDR1 and CDR2 sequences are SGDLS and YYNGEE. V was shortened by 6 bases and J by 4 bases, with 16 bases between the two germline ends. CDR3 coding DNA: TGTGCCAGCACCCTTGGGGGGGAGGCCTATGGCTACACCTTC. Protein product: CASTLGGEAYGYTF.

The rearrangement joins TRBV29-1 to TRBJ2-3, with D perhaps matching TRBD1 (5 bases). The ends were cut back, 6 bases at V and 13 bases at J, with 14 bases in the middle. Germline V gene data show CDR1 as SQVTM and CDR2 as ANQGSEA. This CDR3 is built from 10 residues. The CDR3 reads CSVGPGVEYF. Written as DNA, the CDR3 is TGCAGCGTGGGGCCTGGCGTAGAGTATTTT.

The chain is built from TRBV27 and TRBJ1-2, with 8 bases aligning to TRBD1. This CDR3 comprises 14 residues. V trimming: 8 bases; J trimming: 6 bases; junction bases outside the gene matches: 11. Germline assignment: CDR1 MNHEY and CDR2 SMNVEV (reference sequence). This CDR3 is CASSADRGTDGYTF. CDR3 bases: TGTGCCAGCTCCGCCGACAGGGGAACTGATGGCTACACCTTC.

This clone has more than one count but fewer than ten. V is TRBV13 and J is TRBJ2-7; D is unresolved. The germline V gene encodes CDR1 PRHDT and CDR2 FYEKMQ (reference sequence). The CDR3 runs 14 residues. With 3 bases removed from V and 0 bases from J, the gap between germline ends came to 9 bases. CDR3 region: CASSFSLSSYEQYF. The CDR3 DNA reads as TGTGCCAGCAGCTTTAGCCTCAGCTCCTACGAGCAGTACTTC.

The V and J genes are TRBV19 and TRBJ2-1, with a weak D call TRBD1 (5 bases). CDR1 and CDR2 from the germline V gene are LNHDA and SQIVND (reference sequence). There are 15 residues in the CDR3. Trimming shortened V by 1 base and J by 4 bases, and 11 bases separated the two germline ends. CDR3 residues: CASSIASDSYNEQFF. CDR3 nucleotides: TGTGCCAGTAGTATAGCCTCCGACAGTTACAATGAGCAGTTCTTC.

This chain links TRBV5-1 with TRBJ2-3; 7 bases are shared with TRBD2. Germline CDR1 and CDR2: SGHRS and YFSETQ. With 2 bases clipped from V and 1 base from J, the junction kept 4 bases outside the gene matches. The CDR3 loop spans 15 amino acids. The CDR3 coding sequence is TGCGCCAGCAGCTTACGGGCGGGGGGCACAGATACGCAGTATTTT. As protein: CASSLRAGGTDTQYF. Looking up the rest from reference TRBV5-1 and TRBJ2-3 gives the full variable domain: KAGVTQTPRYLIKTRGQQVTLSCSPISGHRSVSWYQQTPGQGLQFLFEYFSETQRNKGNFPGRFSGRQFSNSRSEMNVSTLELGDSALYLCASSLRAGGTDTQYFGPGTRLTVL.

V gene TRBV10-1 combines with J gene TRBJ2-5; TRBD1 aligns across 7 bases. CDR1 WNHNN and CDR2 SYGVQD come from the germline V gene (reference sequence). This CDR3 contains 14 residues. Germline trimming cut 0 bases from V and 2 bases from J; bases unmatched to any gene: 0. The CDR3 DNA reads as TGCGCCAGCAGTGAGTCGACAGGGCAAGAGACCCAGTACTTC. This encodes CASSESTGQETQYF.

V usage is TRBV27 and J usage is TRBJ2-5; 7 positions match TRBD1. The trim removed 0 bases at V and 2 bases at J, leaving 6 bases unmatched. From germline, CDR1 is MNHEY and CDR2 SMNVEV (reference sequence). CDR3 length equals 16 residues. CDR3 bases: TGTGCCAGCAGTTTATCCTGGGGACAGCCTCAAGAGACCCAGTACTTC. Encoded protein: CASSLSWGQPQETQYF.

The chain has TRBV5-6 and TRBJ2-3, with 10 bases lining up with TRBD2. Germline lookup yields CDR1 SGHDT and CDR2 YYEEEE. The CDR3 totals 15 residues. The J segment lost 2 bases and the V segment lost 4 bases, leaving 4 bases of the junction unmatched. The CDR3 DNA reads TGTGCCAGCAGCCCACTAGCGGGATACACAGATACGCAGTATTTT. It is translated as CASSPLAGYTDTQYF.